This TCR beta chain was profiled in a study of cytomegalovirus exposure and HLA in healthy donors. This CDR3 has 15 residues. V was pared by 2 bases and J by 2 bases, with 12 bases between. Per germline, CDR1 MNHEY and CDR2 SVGAGI. 60 Vbeta and 13 Jbeta primers were used in PCR. Some clones are missing from TCRdb's copy, which holds only in-frame ones; the method was immunoSEQ multiplex PCR. The top ten clones hold about 2% of a sample with approximately 170,000 clones, 65% to 90% of them seen once. Sequencing was done on a sample of PBMCs. The rearrangement links TRBV6-5 to TRBJ1-1; perhaps TRBD1 as D (6 bases). The TCR was taken from a human donor in good health. The CDR3 sequence: CASSYTRTDNTEAFF. As DNA, the CDR3 is TGTGCCAGCAGTTACACCAGGACAGATAACACTGAAGCTTTCTTT.